This T cell receptor (beta chain) stems from a study of blood T cells in healthy people across ages. Peripheral blood samples of roughly 9.8 milliliters were drawn from each donor. Combining a sample-barcoded 5' primer with a J-beta primer mix, a second PCR ran for 7 to 11 cycles. TCRdb re-derived calls from the 5' RACE reads in MiXCR, one entry per CDR3 protein. The sample carries roughly 1,700,000 distinct CDR3 sequences, 28% recorded once. This clonotype was seen at least ten times. Its specificity is unknown. Study-level results: Higher naive T cell percentage went strongly together with higher TCR beta diversity. Naive and antigen-experienced cells could not be conclusively compared, given unsorted PBMCs.

Trimming stripped 8 bases from V and 0 bases from J, with 5 bases between. CDR3 length: 11 amino acids. Germline CDR1 is SNHLY and CDR2 is FYNNEI. Specimen: blood. The clonotype was recovered from a woman aged 25 to 39 in good health. This rearrangement joins TRBV2 to TRBJ2-7; D is unclear. This CDR3 reads CASASSYEQYF. DNA for the CDR3: TGTGCCAGCGCTAGCTCCTACGAGCAGTACTTC.